A selection of T cell receptor beta chains follows, all from one sample in a study of shared clonotypes between healthy human individuals. Only in-frame clones appear in the TCRdb table, and some are missing; sequencing was by immunoSEQ multiplex PCR. The profile shows millions of clones, 85% to 95% of them singletons. The sample taken for sequencing was naive CD8+ T cells sorted from blood. These receptors originate from a young man in good health. Both conserved end residues are part of each CDR3. A D gene is named only where the DNA matches it firmly. For some rows the clone size is stated as once, few or many, or as a class when expanded; others skip it.

>TRBJ2-1|.|.|TRBV5-8
TGTGCCAGCAGCTTGCAGGGGGGGGTGAATGAGCAGTTCTTC
CASSLQGGVNEQFF
>TRBJ1-6|once|.|TRBV30
TGTGCCTGGAGAGTTGGCAGGGGTTATTCACCCCTCCACTTT
CAWRVGRGYSPLHF
>TRBJ2-1|.|TRBD1|TRBV28
TGTGCCAGCAGTTCACCTCGACAGGGGGCACACAATGAGCAGTTCTTC
CASSSPRQGAHNEQFF
>TRBJ2-7|.|TRBD2|TRBV6-1
TGTGCCAGCAGTGTCCTAGCGGGGGGAATTGACGAGCAGTACTTC
CASSVLAGGIDEQYF
>TRBJ2-2|once|.|TRBV30
TGTGCCTGGAGCCAGGGGCCTGCGAACACCGGGGAGCTGTTTTTT
CAWSQGPANTGELFF
>TRBJ2-7|.|.|TRBV7-9
TGTGCCAGCAGCTTTCGGACGCCCTACGAGCAGTACTTC
CASSFRTPYEQYF
>TRBJ2-2|.|TRBD1|TRBV9
TGTGCCAGCAGCGTAGGCCCTCTAGGGCAGGGGGCTAACACCGGGGAGCTGTTTTTT
CASSVGPLGQGANTGELFF
>TRBJ2-7|.|.|TRBV28
TGTGCCAGCAGTTTGGAGGGACATACCCGCGAGCAGTACTTC
CASSLEGHTREQYF
>TRBJ2-2|.|.|TRBV10-1
TGCGCCAGCAGTGAGTCCCTGAACACCGGGGAGCTGTTTTTT
CASSESLNTGELFF
>TRBJ2-7|.|.|TRBV9
TGTGCCAGCAGCGTAGATAGTAGCGAGCAGTACTTC
CASSVDSSEQYF
>TRBJ2-5|.|TRBD1|TRBV19
TGTGCCAGTAGATTACAGGGGGAAGAGACCCAGTACTTC
CASRLQGEETQYF
>TRBJ2-3|.|.|TRBV27
TGTGCCAGCAGTCCGACGCGGTATTTT
CASSPTRYF
>TRBJ1-2|.|TRBD1|TRBV30
TGTGCCTGGAGTGTATCCCACGACAGGGATTCCTATGGCTACACCTTC
CAWSVSHDRDSYGYTF
>TRBJ1-4|.|.|TRBV19
TGTGCCAGTAGTATCCCGGACAGCGTACTTGGATTCGAAAAACTGTTTTTT
CASSIPDSVLGFEKLFF
>TRBJ1-3|.|.|TRBV7-9
TGTGCCAGCAGCTTAACATTTAAGGGCGGAAACACCATATATTTT
CASSLTFKGGNTIYF
>TRBJ2-5|.|TRBD2|TRBV9
TGTGCCAGCAGCCCGCCGGGACTAGCGGGGAAAGAGACCCAGTACTTC
CASSPPGLAGKETQYF
>TRBJ1-1|.|.|TRBV4-2
TGTGCCAGCAGCCAAGACTGGACGGAAGACACTGAAGCTTTCTTT
CASSQDWTEDTEAFF
>TRBJ2-3|.|.|TRBV2
TGTGCCAGCCGAGAGGAGGTCAAAGGGGGTACGCAGTATTTT
CASREEVKGGTQYF
>TRBJ1-4|.|.|TRBV30
TGTGCCTGGAGTGGGCAGGGTGATGAAAAACTGTTTTTT
CAWSGQGDEKLFF
>TRBJ1-5|.|.|TRBV10-2
TGCGCCAGCAGTGAGTCGAATGGGGGATGGAGCAATCAGCCCCAGCATTTT
CASSESNGGWSNQPQHF
>TRBJ2-7|.|.|TRBV5-5
TGTGCCAGCAGCTTGGGGGACCTCACCTACGAGCAGTACTTC
CASSLGDLTYEQYF
>TRBJ2-1|.|TRBD2|TRBV9
TGTGCCAGCGGGGGGGAACCCTCCTACAATGAGCAGTTCTTC
CASGGEPSYNEQFF
>TRBJ2-1|.|.|TRBV19
TGTGCCAGTAGTATTTTTCATGGGGCTCATGAGCAGTTCTTC
CASSIFHGAHEQFF
>TRBJ2-7|.|.|TRBV6-6
TGTGCCAGCAGTTACGAGAGGGAAAACTCCTACGAGCAGTACTTC
CASSYERENSYEQYF
>TRBJ2-7|.|TRBD1|TRBV4-1
TGCGCCAGCAGCCAAGAAGGGACAGACTACGAGCAGTACTTC
CASSQEGTDYEQYF
>TRBJ1-5|.|.|TRBV19
TGTGCCACTCGGGAGGGCAATCAGCCCCAGCATTTT
CATREGNQPQHF
>TRBJ2-1|.|TRBD2|TRBV13
TGTGCCAGCAGTTCGGTCGGGGGGGCGGAAAATGAGCAGTTCTTC
CASSSVGGAENEQFF
>TRBJ2-3|.|TRBD2|TRBV9
TGTGCCAGCAGCGCGCCCTTAGCGGGAGAGCCAGATACGCAGTATTTT
CASSAPLAGEPDTQYF
>TRBJ2-7|.|.|TRBV27
TGTGCCAGCAGTTTCAACAGCATCAACGAGCAGTACTTC
CASSFNSINEQYF
>TRBJ1-1|.|TRBD1|TRBV9
TGTGCCAGCAGCATTGGTACACAGGGGGTATATGAAGCTTTCTTT
CASSIGTQGVYEAFF
>TRBJ2-7|once|.|TRBV13
TGTGCCAGCAGCTTAGCAGCCCGGGTGAGGGAGCAGTACTTC
CASSLAARVREQYF
>TRBJ2-3|.|.|TRBV27
TGTGCCAGCAGTTTACTGAGTTCAGATACGCAGTATTTT
CASSLLSSDTQYF
>TRBJ2-3|.|.|TRBV2
TGTGCCAGCTGGGCGGGTTATGGCACAGATACGCAGTATTTT
CASWAGYGTDTQYF
>TRBJ2-3|.|TRBD2|TRBV7-8
TGTGCCAGCAGCATCCGGGACTACCTCACAGATACGCAGTATTTT
CASSIRDYLTDTQYF
>TRBJ2-1|.|TRBD2|TRBV5-8
TGTGCCAGCAGCCCATTAGCGGGGGGTGGAAATGAGCAGTTCTTC
CASSPLAGGGNEQFF
>TRBJ1-2|.|.|TRBV19
TGTGCCAGTAGCGCCGGGACGGCATATGGCTACACCTTC
CASSAGTAYGYTF
>TRBJ1-1|.|.|TRBV11-3
TGTGCCAGCAGCTTAGATATACCCGGGTACACTGAAGCTTTCTTT
CASSLDIPGYTEAFF
>TRBJ2-2|.|TRBD2|TRBV10-3
TGTGCCATCAGTGAGGTCGGCGGGAGGAACACCGGGGAGCTGTTTTTT
CAISEVGGRNTGELFF
>TRBJ2-3|.|.|TRBV6-5
TGTGCCAGCAGTTACAACTGGTCGCCGGAAGATACGCAGTATTTT
CASSYNWSPEDTQYF
>TRBJ1-5|once|.|TRBV5-4
TGTGCCAGCAGTATGGGACCCCTTGGGAATCAGCCCCAGCATTTT
CASSMGPLGNQPQHF
>TRBJ2-3|once|TRBD1|TRBV27
TGTGCCAGCAGTTTCGGGACAGGGCCTGGAGATACGCAGTATTTT
CASSFGTGPGDTQYF
>TRBJ2-7|.|.|TRBV6-1
TGTGCCATCTCAACATCTCTCTCCTACGAGCAGTACTTC
CAISTSLSYEQYF
>TRBJ2-7|.|.|TRBV15
TGTGCCACCAGCAGAGTACCTTATAGCTCCTACGAGCAGTACTTC
CATSRVPYSSYEQYF
>TRBJ2-3|.|TRBD2|TRBV11-2
TGTGCCAGCAGCTCCGCCTTAGCGGGGGGGATCACAGATACGCAGTATTTT
CASSSALAGGITDTQYF
>TRBJ1-5|.|.|TRBV4-1
TGCGCCAGCAGCCAAGAGGGCGGCTATAGCAATCAGCCCCAGCATTTT
CASSQEGGYSNQPQHF
>TRBJ2-7|.|.|TRBV27
TGTGCCAGCAGTCTACCCGTGGTCCACTACGAGCAGTACTTC
CASSLPVVHYEQYF
>TRBJ1-2|once|.|TRBV11-2
TGTGCCAGCAGCGGGGCCTATGGCTACACCTTC
CASSGAYGYTF
>TRBJ2-7|.|.|TRBV6-5
TGTGCCAGCAGTTACTCGAATACGGGGGGCACCTACGAGCAGTACTTC
CASSYSNTGGTYEQYF
>TRBJ2-7|.|TRBD2|TRBV6-5
TGTGCCAGCAGCATACTAGCGGGGAACTACGAGCAGTACTTC
CASSILAGNYEQYF
>TRBJ2-7|.|.|TRBV11-1
TGTGCCAGCAGCTGGGACTTCTCCTACGAGCAGTACTTC
CASSWDFSYEQYF